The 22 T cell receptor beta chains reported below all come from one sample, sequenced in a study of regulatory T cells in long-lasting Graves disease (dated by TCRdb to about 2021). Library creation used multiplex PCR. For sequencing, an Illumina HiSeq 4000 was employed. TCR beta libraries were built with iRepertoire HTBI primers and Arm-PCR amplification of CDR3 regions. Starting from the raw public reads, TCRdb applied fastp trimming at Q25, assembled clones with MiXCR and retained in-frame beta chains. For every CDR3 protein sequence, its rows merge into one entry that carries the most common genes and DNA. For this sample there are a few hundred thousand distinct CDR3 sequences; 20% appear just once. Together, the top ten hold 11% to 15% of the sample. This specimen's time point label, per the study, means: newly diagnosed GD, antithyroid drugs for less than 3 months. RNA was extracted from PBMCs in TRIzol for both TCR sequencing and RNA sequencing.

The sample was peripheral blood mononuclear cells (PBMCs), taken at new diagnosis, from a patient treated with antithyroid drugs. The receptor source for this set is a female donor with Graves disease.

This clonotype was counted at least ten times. CDR3 sequence reads: CASSQEGTGGVQPQHF. The CDR3 DNA reads as TGCGCCAGCAGCCAAGAGGGGACAGGGGGGGTTCAGCCCCAGCATTTT. The chain combines TRBV4-1 with TRBJ1-5; 11 bases align to TRBD1. J gave up 6 bases and V 0 bases, and 4 bases lay outside the gene matches. The germline gives CDR1 MGHRA, CDR2 YSYEKL. The CDR3 is 16 amino acids.

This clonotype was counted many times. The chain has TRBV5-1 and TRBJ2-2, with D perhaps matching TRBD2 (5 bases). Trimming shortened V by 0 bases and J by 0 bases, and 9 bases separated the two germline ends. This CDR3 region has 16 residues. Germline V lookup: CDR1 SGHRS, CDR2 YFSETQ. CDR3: CASSLGFGANTGELFF. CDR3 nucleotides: TGCGCCAGCAGCTTGGGATTCGGGGCGAACACCGGGGAGCTGTTTTTT.

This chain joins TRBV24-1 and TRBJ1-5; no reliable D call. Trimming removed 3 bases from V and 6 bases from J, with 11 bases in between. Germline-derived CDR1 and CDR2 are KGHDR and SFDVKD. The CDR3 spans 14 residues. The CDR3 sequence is CATSDQTRGQPQHF. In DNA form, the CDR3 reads TGTGCCACCAGTGATCAGACCCGCGGTCAGCCCCAGCATTTT.

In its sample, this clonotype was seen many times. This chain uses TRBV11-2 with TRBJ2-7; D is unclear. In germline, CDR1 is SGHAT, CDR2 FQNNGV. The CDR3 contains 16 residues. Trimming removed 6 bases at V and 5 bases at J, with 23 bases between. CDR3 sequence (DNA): TGTGCCAGCAGTATACGGATTCCAACCCTCGGCGACGAGCAGTACTTC. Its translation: CASSIRIPTLGDEQYF.

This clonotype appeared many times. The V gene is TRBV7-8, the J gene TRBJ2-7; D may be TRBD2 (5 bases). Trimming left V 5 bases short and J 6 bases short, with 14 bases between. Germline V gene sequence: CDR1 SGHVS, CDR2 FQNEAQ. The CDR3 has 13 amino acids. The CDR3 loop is CASSIEGRSEQYF. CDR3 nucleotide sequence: TGTGCCAGCAGCATTGAGGGCAGGAGCGAGCAGTACTTC.

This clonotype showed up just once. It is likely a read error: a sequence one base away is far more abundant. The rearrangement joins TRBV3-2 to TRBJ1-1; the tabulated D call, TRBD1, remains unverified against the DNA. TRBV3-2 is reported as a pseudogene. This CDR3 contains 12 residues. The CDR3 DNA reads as TGTGCCTGCAGCCAAGTTACAGGTGAAGCTTTCTTT. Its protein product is CACSQVTGEAFF.

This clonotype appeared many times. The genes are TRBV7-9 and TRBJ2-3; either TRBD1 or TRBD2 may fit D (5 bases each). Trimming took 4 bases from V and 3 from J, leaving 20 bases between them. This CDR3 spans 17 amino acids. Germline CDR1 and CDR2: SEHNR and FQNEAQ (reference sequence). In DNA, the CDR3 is TGTGCCAGCAGCTCACTCCGGGGCCTCACCGGGACAGATACGCAGTATTTT. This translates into CASSSLRGLTGTDTQYF.

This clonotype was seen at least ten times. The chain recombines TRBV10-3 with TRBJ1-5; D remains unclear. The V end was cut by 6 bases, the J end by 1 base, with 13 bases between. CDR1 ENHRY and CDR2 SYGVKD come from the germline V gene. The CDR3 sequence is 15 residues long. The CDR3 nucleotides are TGTGCCATCAGGCCGGGATTAGGAAGCAATCAGCCCCAGCATTTT. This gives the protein CAIRPGLGSNQPQHF.

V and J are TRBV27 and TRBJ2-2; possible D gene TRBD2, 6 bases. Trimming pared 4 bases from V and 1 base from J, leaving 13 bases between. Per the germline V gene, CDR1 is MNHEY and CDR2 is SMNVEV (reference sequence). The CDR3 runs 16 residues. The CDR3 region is CASSSLAAKNTGELFF. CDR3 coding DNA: TGTGCCAGCAGTTCTTTAGCGGCGAAGAACACCGGGGAGCTGTTTTTT.

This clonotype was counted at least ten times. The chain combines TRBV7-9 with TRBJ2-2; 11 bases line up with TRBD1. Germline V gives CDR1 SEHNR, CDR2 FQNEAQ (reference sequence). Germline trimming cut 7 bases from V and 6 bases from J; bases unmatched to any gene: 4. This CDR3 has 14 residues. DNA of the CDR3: TGTGCCAGCATCGGACAGGGGGCCGCCGGGGAGCTGTTTTTT. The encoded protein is CASIGQGAAGELFF.

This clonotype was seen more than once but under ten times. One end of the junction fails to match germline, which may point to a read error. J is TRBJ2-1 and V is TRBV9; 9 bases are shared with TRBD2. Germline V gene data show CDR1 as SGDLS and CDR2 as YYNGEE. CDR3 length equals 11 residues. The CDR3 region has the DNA TGTGCCAGCAGCGCCCCGGGACTAGCTGTCTTC. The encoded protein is CASSAPGLAVF.

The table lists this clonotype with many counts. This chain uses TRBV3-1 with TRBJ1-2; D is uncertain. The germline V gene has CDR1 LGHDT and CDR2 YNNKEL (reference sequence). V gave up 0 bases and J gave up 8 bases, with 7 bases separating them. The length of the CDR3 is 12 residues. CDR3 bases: TGTGCCAGCAGCCAAGATTATACCGGCTACACCTTC. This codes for CASSQDYTGYTF.

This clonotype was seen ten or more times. This CDR3 is CASSPRTGANYGYTF. The CDR3 DNA reads TGCGCCAGCAGCCCACGGACAGGGGCCAACTATGGCTACACCTTC. This chain connects TRBV5-1 to TRBJ1-2, with 9 bases matching TRBD1. Germline V gene lookup returns CDR1 SGHRS and CDR2 YFSETQ. The CDR3 has 15 residues. After removal of 4 bases from V and 2 bases from J, the junction contained 6 bases not matched to a gene.

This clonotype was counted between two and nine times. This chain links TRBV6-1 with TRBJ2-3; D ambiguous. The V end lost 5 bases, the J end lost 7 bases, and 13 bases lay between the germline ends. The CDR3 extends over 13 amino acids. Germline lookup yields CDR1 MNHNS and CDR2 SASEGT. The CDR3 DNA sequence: TGTGCCAGCAGTACCGACCGCCAGCATACGCAGTATTTT. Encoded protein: CASSTDRQHTQYF.

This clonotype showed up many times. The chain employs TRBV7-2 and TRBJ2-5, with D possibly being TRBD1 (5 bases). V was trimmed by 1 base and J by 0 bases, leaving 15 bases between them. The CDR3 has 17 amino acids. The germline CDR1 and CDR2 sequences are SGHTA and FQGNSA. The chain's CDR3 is CASSLVVGRAYQETQYF. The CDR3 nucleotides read TGTGCCAGCAGCTTAGTCGTAGGCAGGGCGTACCAAGAGACCCAGTACTTC.

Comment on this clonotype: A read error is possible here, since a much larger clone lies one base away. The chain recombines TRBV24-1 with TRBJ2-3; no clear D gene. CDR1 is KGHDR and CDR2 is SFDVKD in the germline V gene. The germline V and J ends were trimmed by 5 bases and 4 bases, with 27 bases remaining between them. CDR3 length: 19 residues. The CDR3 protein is CATSVYWRRPNTNADTQYF. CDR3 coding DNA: TGTGCCACCAGTGTTTACTGGCGCCGACCGAACACGAACGCAGATACGCAGTATTTT.

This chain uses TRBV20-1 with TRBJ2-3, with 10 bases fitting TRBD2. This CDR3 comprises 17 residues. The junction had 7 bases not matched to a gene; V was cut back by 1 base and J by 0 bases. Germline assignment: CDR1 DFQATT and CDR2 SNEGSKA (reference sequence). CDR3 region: CSARVVAGGPSTDTQYF. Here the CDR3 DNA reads TGCAGTGCTAGAGTGGTAGCGGGGGGACCTAGCACAGATACGCAGTATTTT.

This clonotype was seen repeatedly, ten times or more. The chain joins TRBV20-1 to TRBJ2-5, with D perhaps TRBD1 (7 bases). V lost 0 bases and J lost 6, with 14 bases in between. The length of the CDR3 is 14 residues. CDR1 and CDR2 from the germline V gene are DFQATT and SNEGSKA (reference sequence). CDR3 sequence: CSARDDREAKTQYF. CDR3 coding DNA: TGCAGTGCTAGAGATGACAGGGAGGCAAAGACCCAGTACTTC.

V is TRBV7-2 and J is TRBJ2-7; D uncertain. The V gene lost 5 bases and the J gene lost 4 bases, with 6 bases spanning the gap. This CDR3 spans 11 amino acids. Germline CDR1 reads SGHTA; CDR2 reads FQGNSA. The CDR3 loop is CASSLQYEQYF. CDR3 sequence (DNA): TGTGCCAGCAGCCTTCAGTACGAGCAGTACTTC.

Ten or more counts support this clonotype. The CDR3 reads CASSYRTGNTEAFF. In nucleotides, the CDR3 is TGTGCCAGCAGTTACCGGACAGGGAACACTGAAGCTTTCTTT. The chain is built from TRBV6-2 or TRBV6-3 and TRBJ1-1, with 7 bases identical to TRBD1. CDR3 length equals 14 residues. Losses at the gene ends were 2 bases for V and 1 base for J; bases not matched to a gene: 1. Germline V gene sequence: CDR1 MNHEY, CDR2 SVGEGT.

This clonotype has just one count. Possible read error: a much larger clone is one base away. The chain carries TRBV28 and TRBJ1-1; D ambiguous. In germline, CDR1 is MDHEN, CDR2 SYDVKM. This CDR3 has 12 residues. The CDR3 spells CASSFLNTEASF. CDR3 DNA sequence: TGTGCCAGCAGTTTTCTGAACACTGAAGCTTCCTTT.

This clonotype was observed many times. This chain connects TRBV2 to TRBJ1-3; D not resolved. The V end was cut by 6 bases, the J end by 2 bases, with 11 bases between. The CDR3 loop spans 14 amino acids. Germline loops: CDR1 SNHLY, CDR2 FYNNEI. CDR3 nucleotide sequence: TGTGCCAGCAGACCATCGGCTACTGGAAACACCATATATTTT. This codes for CASRPSATGNTIYF.